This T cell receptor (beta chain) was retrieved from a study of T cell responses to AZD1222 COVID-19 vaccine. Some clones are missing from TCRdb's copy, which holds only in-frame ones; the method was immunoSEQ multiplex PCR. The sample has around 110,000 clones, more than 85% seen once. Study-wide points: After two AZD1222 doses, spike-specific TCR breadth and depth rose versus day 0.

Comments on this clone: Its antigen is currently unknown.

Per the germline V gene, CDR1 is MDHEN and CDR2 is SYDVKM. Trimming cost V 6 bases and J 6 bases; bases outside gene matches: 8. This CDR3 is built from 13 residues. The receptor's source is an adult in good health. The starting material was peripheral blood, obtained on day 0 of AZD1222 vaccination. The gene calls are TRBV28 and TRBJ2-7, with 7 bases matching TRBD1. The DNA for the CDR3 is TGTGCCAGCAGCAAACAGGGGAAAGGCGAGCAGTACTTC. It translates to CASSKQGKGEQYF.